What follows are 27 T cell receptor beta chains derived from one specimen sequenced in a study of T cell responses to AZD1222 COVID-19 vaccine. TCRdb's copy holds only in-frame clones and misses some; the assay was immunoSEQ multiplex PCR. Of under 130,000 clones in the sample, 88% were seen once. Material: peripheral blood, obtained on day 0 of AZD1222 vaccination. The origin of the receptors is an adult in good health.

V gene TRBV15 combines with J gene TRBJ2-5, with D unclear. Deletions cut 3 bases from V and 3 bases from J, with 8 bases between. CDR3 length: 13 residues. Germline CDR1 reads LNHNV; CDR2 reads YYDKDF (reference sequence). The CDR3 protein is CATSSNREETQYF. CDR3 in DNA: TGTGCCACCAGCAGCAATCGGGAAGAGACCCAGTACTTC.

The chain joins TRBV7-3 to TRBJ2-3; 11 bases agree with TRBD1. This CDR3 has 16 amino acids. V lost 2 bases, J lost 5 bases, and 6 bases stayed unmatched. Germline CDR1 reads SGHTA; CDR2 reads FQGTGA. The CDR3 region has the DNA TGTGCCAGCAGCTTACGGTGGACAGGGGGCAAAGATACGCAGTATTTT. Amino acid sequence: CASSLRWTGGKDTQYF.

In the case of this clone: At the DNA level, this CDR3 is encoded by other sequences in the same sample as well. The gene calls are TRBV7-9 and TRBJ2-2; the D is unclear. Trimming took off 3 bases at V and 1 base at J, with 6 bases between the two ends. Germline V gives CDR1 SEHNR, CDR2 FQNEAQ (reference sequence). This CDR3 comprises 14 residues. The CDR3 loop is CASSFSGNTGELFF. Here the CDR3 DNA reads TGTGCCAGCAGCTTCTCCGGGAACACCGGGGAGCTGTTTTTT.

The DNA for the CDR3 is TGTGCCAGCAGCCCGGTGCGGGGCACAGATACGCAGTATTTT. Translation gives CASSPVRGTDTQYF. The rearrangement joins TRBV6-5 to TRBJ2-3; maybe TRBD2 (5 bases). The V and J ends lost 6 bases and 1 base respectively, with 11 bases between them. Germline V gene data show CDR1 as MNHEY and CDR2 as SVGAGI. This CDR3 contains 14 residues.

DNA of the CDR3: TGTGCCAGCAAGGCCGGGACTAGCGGCTACAATGAGCAGTTCTTC. Its translation is CASKAGTSGYNEQFF. The chain recombines TRBV6-5 with TRBJ2-1; 11 nucleotides agree with TRBD2. Trimming cost V 7 bases and J 3 bases; bases outside gene matches: 5. The CDR3 consists of 15 residues. Germline V gene lookup returns CDR1 MNHEY and CDR2 SVGAGI.

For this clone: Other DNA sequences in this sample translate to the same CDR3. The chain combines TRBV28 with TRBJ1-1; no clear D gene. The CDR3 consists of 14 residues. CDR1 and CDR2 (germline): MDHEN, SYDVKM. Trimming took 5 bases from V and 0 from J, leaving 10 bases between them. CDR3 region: CASSPGPMNTEAFF. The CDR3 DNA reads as TGTGCCAGCAGTCCCGGGCCCATGAACACTGAAGCTTTCTTT.

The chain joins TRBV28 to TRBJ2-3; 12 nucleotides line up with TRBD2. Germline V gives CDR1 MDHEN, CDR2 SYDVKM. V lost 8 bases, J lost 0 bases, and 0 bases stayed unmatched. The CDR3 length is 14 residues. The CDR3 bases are TGTGCCAGCGGGACTAGCGGGAGCACAGATACGCAGTATTTT. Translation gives CASGTSGSTDTQYF.

The chain's CDR3 is CASIPRGVLGNSPLHF. The CDR3 nucleotides read TGTGCCAGCATCCCCCGCGGGGTCTTGGGTAATTCACCCCTCCACTTT. This chain joins TRBV7-2 and TRBJ1-6; D ambiguous. V was pared by 7 bases and J by 6 bases, with 19 bases between. In germline, CDR1 is SGHTA, CDR2 FQGNSA. This CDR3 comprises 16 residues.

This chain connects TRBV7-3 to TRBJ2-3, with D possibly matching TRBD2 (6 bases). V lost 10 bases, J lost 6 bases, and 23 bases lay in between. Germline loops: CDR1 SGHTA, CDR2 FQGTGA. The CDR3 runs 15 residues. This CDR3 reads CATSLAGPQSDTQYF. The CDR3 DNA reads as TGTGCCACCTCTCTCGCGGGACCGCAGTCCGATACGCAGTATTTT.

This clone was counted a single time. The CDR3 DNA sequence: TGTGCCAGCCCACAGGGGCACTATGGCTACACCTTC. Translated, it gives CASPQGHYGYTF. The chain has TRBV21-1 and TRBJ1-2; the table's D call of TRBD1 was not tested on the DNA. TRBV21-1 is tagged as a pseudogene. The CDR3 contains 12 residues.

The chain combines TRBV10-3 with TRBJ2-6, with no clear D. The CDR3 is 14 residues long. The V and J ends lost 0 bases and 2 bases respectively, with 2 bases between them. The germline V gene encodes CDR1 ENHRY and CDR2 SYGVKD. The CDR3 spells CAISESTGANVLTF. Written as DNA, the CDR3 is TGTGCCATCAGTGAGTCGACTGGGGCCAACGTCCTGACTTTC.

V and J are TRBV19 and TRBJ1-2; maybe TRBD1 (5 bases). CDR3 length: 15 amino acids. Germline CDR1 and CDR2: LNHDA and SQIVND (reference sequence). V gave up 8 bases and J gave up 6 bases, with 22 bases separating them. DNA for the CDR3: TGTGCCAGTCATCACCGGGACCGGCCTTTCGATGGCTACACCTTC. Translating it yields CASHHRDRPFDGYTF.

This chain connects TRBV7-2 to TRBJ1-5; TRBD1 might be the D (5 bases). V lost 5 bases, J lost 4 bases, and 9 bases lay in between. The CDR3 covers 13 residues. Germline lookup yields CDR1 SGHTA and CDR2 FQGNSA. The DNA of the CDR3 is TGTGCCAGCAGCAACCAGGGAAATCAGCCCCAGCATTTT. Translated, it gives CASSNQGNQPQHF.

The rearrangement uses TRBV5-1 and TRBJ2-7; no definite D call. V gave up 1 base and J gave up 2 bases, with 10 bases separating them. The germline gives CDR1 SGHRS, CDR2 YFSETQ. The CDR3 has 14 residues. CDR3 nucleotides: TGCGCCAGCAGCTTGTCTGGGCTTCCCTACGAGCAGTACTTC. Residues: CASSLSGLPYEQYF.

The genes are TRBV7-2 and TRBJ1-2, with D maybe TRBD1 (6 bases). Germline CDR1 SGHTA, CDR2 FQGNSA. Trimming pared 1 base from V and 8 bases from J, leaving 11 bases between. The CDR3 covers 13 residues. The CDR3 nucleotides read TGTGCCAGCAGCTTAGGGGGGGCTCGCGGCTACACCTTC. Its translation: CASSLGGARGYTF.

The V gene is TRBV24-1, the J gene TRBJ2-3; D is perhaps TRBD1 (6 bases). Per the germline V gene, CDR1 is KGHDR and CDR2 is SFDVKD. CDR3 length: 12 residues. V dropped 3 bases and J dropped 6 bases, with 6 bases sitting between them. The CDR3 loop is CATSDQGDTQYF. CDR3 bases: TGTGCCACCAGTGATCAGGGGGATACGCAGTATTTT.

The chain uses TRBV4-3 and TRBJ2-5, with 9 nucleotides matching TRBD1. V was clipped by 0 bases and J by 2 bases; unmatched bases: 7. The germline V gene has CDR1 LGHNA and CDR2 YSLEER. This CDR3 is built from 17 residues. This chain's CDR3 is CASSQDPGQGKQETQYF. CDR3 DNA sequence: TGCGCCAGCAGCCAAGATCCTGGACAGGGGAAACAAGAGACCCAGTACTTC.

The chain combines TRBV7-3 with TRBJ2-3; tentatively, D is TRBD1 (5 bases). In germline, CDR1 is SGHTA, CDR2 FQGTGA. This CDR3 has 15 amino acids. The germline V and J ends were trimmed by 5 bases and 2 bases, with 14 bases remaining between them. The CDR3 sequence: CASSPYRTHTDTQYF. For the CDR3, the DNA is TGTGCCAGCAGCCCCTACAGGACCCACACAGATACGCAGTATTTT.

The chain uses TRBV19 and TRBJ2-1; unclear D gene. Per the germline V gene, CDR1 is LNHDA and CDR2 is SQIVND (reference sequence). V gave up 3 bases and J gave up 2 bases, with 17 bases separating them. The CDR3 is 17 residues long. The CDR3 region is CASSIPASVGPYNEQFF. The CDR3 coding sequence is TGTGCCAGTAGTATCCCCGCTAGTGTGGGCCCCTACAATGAGCAGTTCTTC.

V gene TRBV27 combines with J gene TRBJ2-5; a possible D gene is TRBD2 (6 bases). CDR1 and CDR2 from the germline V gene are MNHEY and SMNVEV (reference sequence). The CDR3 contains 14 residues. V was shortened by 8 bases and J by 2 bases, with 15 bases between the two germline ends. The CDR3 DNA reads TGTGCCAGCCGTGGGGCTAGCGAACAAGAGACCCAGTACTTC. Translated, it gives CASRGASEQETQYF.

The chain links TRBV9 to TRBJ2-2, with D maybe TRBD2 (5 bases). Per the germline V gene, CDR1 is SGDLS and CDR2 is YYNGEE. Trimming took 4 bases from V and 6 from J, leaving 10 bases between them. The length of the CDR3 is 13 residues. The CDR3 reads CASSRWGAGELFF. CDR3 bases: TGTGCCAGCAGCAGATGGGGAGCCGGGGAGCTGTTTTTT.

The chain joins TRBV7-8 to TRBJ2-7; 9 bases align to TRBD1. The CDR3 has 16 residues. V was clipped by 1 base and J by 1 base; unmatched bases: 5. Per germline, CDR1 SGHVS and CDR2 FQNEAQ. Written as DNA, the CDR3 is TGTGCCAGCAGCTTAGATTCCGGACAGGGGTCCTACGAGCAGTACTTC. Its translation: CASSLDSGQGSYEQYF.

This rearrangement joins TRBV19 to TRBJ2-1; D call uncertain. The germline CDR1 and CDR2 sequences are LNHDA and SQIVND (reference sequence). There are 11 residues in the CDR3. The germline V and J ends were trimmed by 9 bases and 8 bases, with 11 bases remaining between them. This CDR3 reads CASSDFYEQFF. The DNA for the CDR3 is TGTGCCAGCTCTGACTTCTATGAGCAGTTCTTC.

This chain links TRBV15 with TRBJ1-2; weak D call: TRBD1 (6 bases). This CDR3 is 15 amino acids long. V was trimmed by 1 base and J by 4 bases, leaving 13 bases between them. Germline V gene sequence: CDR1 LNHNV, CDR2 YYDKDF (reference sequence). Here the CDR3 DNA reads TGTGCCACCAGCAGAGGGGAGGGGGACGTCTATGGCTACACCTTC. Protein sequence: CATSRGEGDVYGYTF.

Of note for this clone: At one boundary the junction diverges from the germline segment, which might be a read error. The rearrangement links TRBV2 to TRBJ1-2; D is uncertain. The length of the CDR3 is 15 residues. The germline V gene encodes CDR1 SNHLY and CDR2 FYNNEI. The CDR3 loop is CASSEGRIANYGYTF. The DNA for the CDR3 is TGTGCCAGCAGCGAAGGGAGGATAGCTAACTATGGCTACACCTTC.

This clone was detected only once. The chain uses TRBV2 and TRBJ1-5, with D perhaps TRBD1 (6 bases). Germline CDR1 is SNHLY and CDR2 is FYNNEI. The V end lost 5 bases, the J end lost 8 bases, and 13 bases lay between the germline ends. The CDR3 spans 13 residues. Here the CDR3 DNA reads TGTGCCAGCAGTCTTGAGGGGGGCGAGCCCCAGCATTTT. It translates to CASSLEGGEPQHF.

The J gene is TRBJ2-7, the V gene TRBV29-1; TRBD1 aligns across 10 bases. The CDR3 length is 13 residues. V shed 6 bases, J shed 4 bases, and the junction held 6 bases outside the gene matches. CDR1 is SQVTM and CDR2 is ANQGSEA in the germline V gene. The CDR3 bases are TGCAGCGTCTGGACAGGGGGAAAGTACGAGCAGTACTTC. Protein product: CSVWTGGKYEQYF.